The source of this T cell receptor beta chain is a study of blood T cell repertoires in COVID-19 (dated by TCRdb to the early 2020s). For context, the study as a whole: The collaborator samples originated in the United States, Italy and Spain and spanned the acute and convalescent phases of COVID-19. The dataset comprised deeply sampled blood TCRbeta repertoires from subjects exposed to, actively infected with, or recovered from COVID-19. The prospective study material was composed of cDNA or gDNA derived from T cells, B-cell-depleted T cells, or PBMCs. Nearly every sample came with metadata listing a de-identified subject ID, COVID-19 status, age in years and sex. HLA class I and class II types, where available, came from metadata supplied by the sample provider rather than from assay-based typing. The repertoires were released in a freely available public database meant as a resource for research on the immune response to SARS-CoV-2. The samples were drawn from two sources: the first 160 participants of the ongoing ImmuneRACE study, and 1,200 or so subjects contributed by 6 global collaborators. The paper as a whole reports these results and caveats: The quantity of clinical and demographic metadata differed by source and by participant and was supplied without curation.

Turning to this clone: Its binding antigen is unknown. No base quality information exists; no much larger clone differs at one position.

In the prospective study, participants were 18 to 89 years old, resided in about 25 geographic areas of the United States, and were enrolled through a virtual design. To assign participants to cohorts, the prospective study relied on clinical history that participants themselves reported in a screening survey and a study questionnaire. For ImmuneRACE Cohort 3, a participant was defined as recovered based on two consecutive negative NP/OP PCR tests, clearance by a healthcare professional, or resolution of symptoms. In the prospective study, mobile phlebotomists collected whole blood, serum and a nasopharyngeal or oropharyngeal swab from each participant. Participants in the prospective study had the option to provide additional blood draws and questionnaires over a roughly two-month period. Before DNA extraction, prospective study blood samples were shipped either frozen or at room temperature.

The CDR3 measures 15 amino acids from cysteine to phenylalanine. Only CDR3 DNA remains: 45 bases, in frame from the first base. The germline V gene gives CDR1 as LGHNA and CDR2 as YSLEER. The V and J ends are trimmed by 5 bases and 5 bases, leaving 19 bases between them. TCRbeta CDR3 regions were amplified from genomic DNA by means of the immunoSEQ Assay, a bias-controlled multiplex PCR. On the study's bioinformatics: The number of nucleated cells in each sample was estimated from the amplification of reference gene primers within the assay. To quantify the absolute abundance of each unique TCRbeta CDR3 rearrangement, sequence reads were collapsed and filtered. Productive Simpson clonality was computed per sample as the square root of Simpson's diversity index over productive rearrangements. TCRdb took over this immuneACCESS table, retaining in-frame rearrangements with V and J assigned. Such tables are incomplete; in checked studies, under half of the missing clones stem from an unresolved V gene, and the remainder is unexplained. The V and J calls and clone size are taken from that table; D and trimming were inferred from the DNA. The sample yields roughly 350,000 clones; roughly nine tenths were counted once. The ten largest clones add up to approximately 18% of the sample.

The chain employs TRBV4-3 and TRBJ2-7, with TRBD2 perhaps the D gene, on 6 matching bases. The receptor comes from a woman aged 25 to 39 who had recovered from COVID-19. The specimen sequenced was PBMCs or T cells enriched from blood (not recorded which). The base sequence is TGCGCCAGCAGCTTACAGGTGGGGGGAAAAAACGAGCAGTACTTC. Translated, this gives CASSLQVGGKNEQYF.